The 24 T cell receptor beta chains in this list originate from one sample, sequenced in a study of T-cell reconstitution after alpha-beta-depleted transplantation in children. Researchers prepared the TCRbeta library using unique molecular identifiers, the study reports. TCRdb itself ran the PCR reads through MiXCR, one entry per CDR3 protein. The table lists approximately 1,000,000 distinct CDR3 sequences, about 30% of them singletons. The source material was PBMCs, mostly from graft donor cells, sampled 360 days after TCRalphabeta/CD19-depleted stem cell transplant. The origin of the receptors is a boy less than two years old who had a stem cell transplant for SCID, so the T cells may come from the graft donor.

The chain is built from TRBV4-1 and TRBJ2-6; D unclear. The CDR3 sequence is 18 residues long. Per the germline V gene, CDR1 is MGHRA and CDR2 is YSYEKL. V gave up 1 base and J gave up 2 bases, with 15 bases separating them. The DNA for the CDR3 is TGCGCCAGCAGCCAAGCCCTTATAAGGGCTCCTGGGGCCAACGTCCTGACTTTC. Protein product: CASSQALIRAPGANVLTF.

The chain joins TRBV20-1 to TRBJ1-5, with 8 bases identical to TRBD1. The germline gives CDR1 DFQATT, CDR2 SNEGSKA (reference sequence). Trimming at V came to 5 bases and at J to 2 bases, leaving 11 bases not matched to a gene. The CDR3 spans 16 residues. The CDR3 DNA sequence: TGCAGTGCTGTATCAGCACCGGACAGGGGCAATCAGCCCCAGCATTTT. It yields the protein CSAVSAPDRGNQPQHF.

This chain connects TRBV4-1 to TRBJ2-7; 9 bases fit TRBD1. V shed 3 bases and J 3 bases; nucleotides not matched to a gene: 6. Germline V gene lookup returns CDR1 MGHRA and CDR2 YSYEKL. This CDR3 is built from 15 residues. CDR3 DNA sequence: TGCGCCAGCAGCCATAGTCCGGGACAGGGCTACGAGCAGTACTTC. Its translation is CASSHSPGQGYEQYF.

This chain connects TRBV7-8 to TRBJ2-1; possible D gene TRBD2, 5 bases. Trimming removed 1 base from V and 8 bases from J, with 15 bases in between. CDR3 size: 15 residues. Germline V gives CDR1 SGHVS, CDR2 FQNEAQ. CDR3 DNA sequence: TGTGCCAGCAGCTTAGGGAACCCTCCGGGGTATGAGCAGTTCTTC. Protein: CASSLGNPPGYEQFF.

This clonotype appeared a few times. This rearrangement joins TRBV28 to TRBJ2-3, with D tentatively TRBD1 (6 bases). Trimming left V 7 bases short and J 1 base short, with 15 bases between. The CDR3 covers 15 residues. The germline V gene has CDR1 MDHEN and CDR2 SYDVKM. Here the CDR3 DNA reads TGTGCCAGCAAGGGGGTCCAAGGGGGCACAGATACGCAGTATTTT. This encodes CASKGVQGGTDTQYF. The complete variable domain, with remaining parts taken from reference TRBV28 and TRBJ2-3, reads DVKVTQSSRYLVKRTGEKVFLECVQDMDHENMFWYRQDPGLGLRLIYFSYDVKMKEKGDIPEGYSVSREKKERFSLILESASTNQTSMYLCASKGVQGGTDTQYFGPGTRLTVL.

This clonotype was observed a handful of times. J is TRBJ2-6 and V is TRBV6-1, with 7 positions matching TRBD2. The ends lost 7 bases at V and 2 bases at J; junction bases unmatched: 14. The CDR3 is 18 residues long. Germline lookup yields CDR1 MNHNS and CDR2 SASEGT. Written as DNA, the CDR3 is TGTGCCAGCACCTCCGGGAGGCGTGTTGGGCCTGGGGCCAACGTCCTGACTTTC. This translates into CASTSGRRVGPGANVLTF.

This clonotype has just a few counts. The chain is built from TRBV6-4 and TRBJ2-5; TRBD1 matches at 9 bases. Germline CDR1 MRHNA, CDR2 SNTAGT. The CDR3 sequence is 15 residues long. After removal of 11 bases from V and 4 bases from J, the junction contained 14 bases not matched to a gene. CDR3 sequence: CAEGKGQGVSETQYF. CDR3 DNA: TGTGCCGAGGGGAAGGGACAGGGTGTTTCAGAGACCCAGTACTTC.

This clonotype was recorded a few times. CDR3 residues: CSATPDNGELFF. CDR3 DNA: TGCAGTGCTACCCCAGACAACGGGGAGCTGTTTTTT. This rearrangement joins TRBV20-1 to TRBJ2-2; no reliable D call. Germline CDR1 and CDR2: DFQATT and SNEGSKA (reference sequence). Trimming pared 4 bases from V and 7 bases from J, leaving 10 bases between. The CDR3 sequence is 12 residues long.

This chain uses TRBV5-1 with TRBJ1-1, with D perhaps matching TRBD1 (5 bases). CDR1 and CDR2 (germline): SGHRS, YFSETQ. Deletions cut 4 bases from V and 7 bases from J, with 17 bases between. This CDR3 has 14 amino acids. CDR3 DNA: TGCGCCAGCAGCCCCGGGGGAACATTCAATGAAGCTTTCTTT. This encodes CASSPGGTFNEAFF.

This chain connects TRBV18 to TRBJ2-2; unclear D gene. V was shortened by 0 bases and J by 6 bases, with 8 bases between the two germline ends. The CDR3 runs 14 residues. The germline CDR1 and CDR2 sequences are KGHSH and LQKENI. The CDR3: CASSPPGFPGELFF. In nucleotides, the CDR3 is TGTGCCAGCTCACCACCCGGGTTCCCCGGGGAGCTGTTTTTT.

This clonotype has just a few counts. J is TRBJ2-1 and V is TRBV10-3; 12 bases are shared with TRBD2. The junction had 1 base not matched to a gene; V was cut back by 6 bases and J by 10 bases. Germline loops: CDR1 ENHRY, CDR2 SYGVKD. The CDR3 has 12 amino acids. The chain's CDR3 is CAISGTSGEQFF. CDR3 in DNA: TGTGCCATCAGCGGGACTAGCGGGGAGCAGTTCTTC.

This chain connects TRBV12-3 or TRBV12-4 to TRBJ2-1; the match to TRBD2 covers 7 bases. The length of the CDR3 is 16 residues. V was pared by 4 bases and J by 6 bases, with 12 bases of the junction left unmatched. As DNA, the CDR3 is TGTGCCAGCAGTTCCCGCCCGACTAGCCTGCCCAATGAGCAGTTCTTC. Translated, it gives CASSSRPTSLPNEQFF.

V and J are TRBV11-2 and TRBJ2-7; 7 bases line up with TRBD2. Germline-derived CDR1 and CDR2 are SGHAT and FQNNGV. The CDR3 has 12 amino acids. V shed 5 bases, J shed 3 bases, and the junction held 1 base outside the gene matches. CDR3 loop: CASSRDYYEQYF. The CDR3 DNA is TGTGCCAGCAGCCGGGACTACTACGAGCAGTACTTC.

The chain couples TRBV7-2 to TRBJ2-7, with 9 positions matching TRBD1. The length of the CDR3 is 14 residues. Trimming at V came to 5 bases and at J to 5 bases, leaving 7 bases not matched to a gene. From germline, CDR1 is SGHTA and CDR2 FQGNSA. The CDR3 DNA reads TGTGCCAGCAGCCGGGACAGGGTGGCAGACGAGCAGTACTTC. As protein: CASSRDRVADEQYF.

The DNA of the CDR3 is TGTGCCAGCAGCTTGATGGTAACTAGCGGGGGTACAGATACGCAGTATTTT. Translating gives CASSLMVTSGGTDTQYF. V and J are TRBV7-9 and TRBJ2-3; 11 positions agree with TRBD2. With 3 bases clipped from V and 3 bases from J, the junction kept 8 bases outside the gene matches. The CDR3 is 17 amino acids. CDR1 is SEHNR, CDR2 FQNEAQ, per germline (reference sequence).

CDR3 coding DNA: TGTGCCAGCAGCTTAGGTGTTGGCTTCACTGAAGCTTTCTTT. Translation gives CASSLGVGFTEAFF. The rearrangement joins TRBV7-9 to TRBJ1-1; D unresolved. The CDR3 totals 14 residues. Germline CDR1 reads SEHNR; CDR2 reads FQNEAQ (reference sequence). Trimming stripped 1 base from V and 4 bases from J, with 10 bases between.

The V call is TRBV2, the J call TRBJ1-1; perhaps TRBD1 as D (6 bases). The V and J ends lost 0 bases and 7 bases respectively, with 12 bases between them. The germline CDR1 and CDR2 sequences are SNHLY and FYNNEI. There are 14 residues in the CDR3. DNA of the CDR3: TGTGCCAGCAGTGAAGCGCGGGGGGCTCTTGAAGCTTTCTTT. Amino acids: CASSEARGALEAFF.

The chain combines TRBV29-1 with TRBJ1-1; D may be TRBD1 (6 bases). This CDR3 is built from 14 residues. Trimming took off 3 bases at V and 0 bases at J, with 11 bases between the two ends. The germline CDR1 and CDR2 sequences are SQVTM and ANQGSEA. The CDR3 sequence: CSVDRQGMNTEAFF. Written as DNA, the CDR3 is TGCAGCGTTGATCGGCAGGGGATGAACACTGAAGCTTTCTTT.

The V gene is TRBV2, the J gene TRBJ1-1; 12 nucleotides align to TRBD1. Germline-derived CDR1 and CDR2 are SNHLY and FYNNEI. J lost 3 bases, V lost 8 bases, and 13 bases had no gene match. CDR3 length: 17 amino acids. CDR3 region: CASFFSGTGGRDTEAFF. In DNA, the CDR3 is TGTGCCAGCTTTTTTTCCGGGACAGGGGGCAGGGACACTGAAGCTTTCTTT.

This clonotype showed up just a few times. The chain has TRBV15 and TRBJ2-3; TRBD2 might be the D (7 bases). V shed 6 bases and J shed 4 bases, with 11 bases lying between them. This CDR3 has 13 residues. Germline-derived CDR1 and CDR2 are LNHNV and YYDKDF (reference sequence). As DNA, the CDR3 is TGTGCCACCAGTCGAGGGGGGGCAGATACGCAGTATTTT. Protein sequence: CATSRGGADTQYF.

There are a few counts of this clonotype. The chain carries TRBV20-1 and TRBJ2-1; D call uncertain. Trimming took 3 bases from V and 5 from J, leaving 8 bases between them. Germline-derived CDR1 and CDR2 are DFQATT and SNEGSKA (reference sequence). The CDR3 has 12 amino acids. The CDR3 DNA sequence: TGCAGTGCTAGTAATCTAAACAATGAGCAGTTCTTC. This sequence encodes CSASNLNNEQFF.

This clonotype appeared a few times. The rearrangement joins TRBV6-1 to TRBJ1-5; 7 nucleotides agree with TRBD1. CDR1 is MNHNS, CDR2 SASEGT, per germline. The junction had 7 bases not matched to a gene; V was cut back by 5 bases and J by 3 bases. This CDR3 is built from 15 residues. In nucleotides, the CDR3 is TGTGCCAGCAGTCATACAGGGGCCCTCAATCAGCCCCAGCATTTT. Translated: CASSHTGALNQPQHF.

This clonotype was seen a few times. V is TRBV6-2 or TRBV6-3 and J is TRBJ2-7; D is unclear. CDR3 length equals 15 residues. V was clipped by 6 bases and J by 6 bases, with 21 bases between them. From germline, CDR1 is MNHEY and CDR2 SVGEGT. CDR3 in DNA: TGTGCCAGCAGACCTTGGACGAAAAGGATTAGCGAGCAGTACTTC. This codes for CASRPWTKRISEQYF.

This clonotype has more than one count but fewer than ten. CDR3 protein: CASSEENDQETQYF. Here the CDR3 DNA reads TGTGCCAGCAGTGAAGAGAACGACCAAGAGACCCAGTACTTC. The J gene is TRBJ2-5, the V gene TRBV2, with no clear D. Deletions cut 1 base from V and 0 bases from J, with 6 bases between. Germline V lookup: CDR1 SNHLY, CDR2 FYNNEI. The CDR3 runs 14 residues.